The 29 T cell receptor beta chains below all came from one sample that was sequenced in a study of human T cells and chemical hapten exposure. TCRdb used MiXCR to reprocess the RACE reads, holding one entry per CDR3 protein. Seen here are approximately 60,000 distinct CDR3 sequences, more than 9% observed once, and the top ten hold roughly 8.8%. The time point here: pre-sensitization, week 0. Treatment described: therapeutic diphenylcyclopropenone sensitization with weekly scalp DPC. This specimen was whole blood, taken in connection with sensitization to the hapten diphenylcyclopropenone (DPC). The receptors were sampled from a man aged 40-49 years with alopecia areata. Some clones in this sample may be carry-over from other donors' samples.

This clonotype was recorded a few times. The chain uses TRBV5-1 and TRBJ2-4; D gene unclear. The CDR3 consists of 12 residues. The V end lost 0 bases, the J end lost 13 bases, and 11 bases lay between the germline ends. The V gene's germline CDR1 is SGHRS and CDR2 YFSETQ. This CDR3 reads CASSLDSKNQYF. In nucleotides, the CDR3 is TGCGCCAGCAGCTTGGACTCTAAAAACCAGTACTTC.

This clonotype was observed a handful of times. The rearrangement uses TRBV18 and TRBJ2-3; D possibly uses TRBD1 or TRBD2 (5 bases each). With 5 bases removed from V and 3 bases from J, the gap between germline ends came to 9 bases. CDR3 length: 13 residues. The germline CDR1 and CDR2 sequences are KGHSH and LQKENI. The CDR3 bases are TGTGCCAGCTCAGACGGGACGACAGATACGCAGTATTTT. This translates into CASSDGTTDTQYF.

At least ten counts were recorded for this clonotype. The rearrangement joins TRBV7-3 to TRBJ2-1; D is uncertain. The V gene's germline CDR1 is SGHTA and CDR2 FQGTGA. V lost 5 bases and J lost 6, with 17 bases in between. The CDR3 length is 15 residues. The CDR3 nucleotides are TGTGCCAGCAGCCCACGGGCATATCCCCTCAATGAGCAGTTCTTC. Protein product: CASSPRAYPLNEQFF.

This clonotype showed up just a few times. The chain combines TRBV10-1 with TRBJ2-1, with 9 bases that match TRBD2. V shed 2 bases and J 6 bases; nucleotides not matched to a gene: 8. Germline CDR1 reads WNHNN; CDR2 reads SYGVQD (reference sequence). CDR3 length equals 16 residues. The CDR3 loop is CASSEAGGPSSNEQFF. The CDR3 nucleotides read TGCGCCAGCAGTGAGGCGGGAGGGCCGAGTTCCAATGAGCAGTTCTTC.

V usage is TRBV7-2 and J usage is TRBJ2-3, with D hard to call. Germline V gene lookup returns CDR1 SGHTA and CDR2 FQGNSA. The CDR3 runs 14 residues. V gave up 1 base and J gave up 0 bases, with 5 bases separating them. CDR3 bases: TGTGCCAGCAGCTTAGGTTACAGCACAGATACGCAGTATTTT. Protein: CASSLGYSTDTQYF.

This clonotype was seen only a few times. This rearrangement joins TRBV7-9 to TRBJ1-2, with D maybe TRBD1 (6 bases). Germline assignment: CDR1 SEHNR and CDR2 FQNEAQ (reference sequence). The CDR3 loop spans 16 amino acids. Trimming shortened V by 5 bases and J by 0 bases, and 16 bases separated the two germline ends. In DNA form, the CDR3 reads TGTGCCAGCAGCCATGACAGGCCGGAGTCTAACTATGGCTACACCTTC. This encodes CASSHDRPESNYGYTF.

In its sample, this clonotype was seen a few times. The V call is TRBV20-1, the J call TRBJ1-5; 7 nucleotides align to TRBD1. From germline, CDR1 is DFQATT and CDR2 SNEGSKA (reference sequence). There are 13 residues in the CDR3. Trimming at V came to 1 base and at J to 5 bases, leaving 2 bases not matched to a gene. The CDR3: CSARGDSDQPQHF. The DNA of the CDR3 is TGCAGTGCTAGAGGGGACAGCGATCAGCCCCAGCATTTT.

This clonotype showed up many times. This rearrangement joins TRBV12-3 or TRBV12-4 to TRBJ2-2; tentatively, D is TRBD1 (6 bases). Deletions cut 5 bases from V and 3 bases from J, with 10 bases between. The CDR3 is 14 amino acids. CDR3 nucleotides: TGTGCCAGCAGTCATTACAGGGACACCGGGGAGCTGTTTTTT. Translating it yields CASSHYRDTGELFF.

The chain is built from TRBV18 and TRBJ1-2, with 12 bases matching TRBD1. The CDR3 spans 15 residues. Germline loops: CDR1 KGHSH, CDR2 LQKENI. With 4 bases clipped from V and 6 bases from J, the junction kept 6 bases outside the gene matches. This CDR3 is CASSLGTGGDNGYTF. The CDR3 DNA reads as TGTGCCAGCTCACTCGGGACAGGGGGCGACAATGGCTACACCTTC.

This clonotype was counted only a few times. The chain has TRBV29-1 and TRBJ2-7; 8 nucleotides match TRBD1. The CDR3 runs to 12 residues. V was pared by 7 bases and J by 2 bases, with 4 bases of the junction left unmatched. The germline V gene encodes CDR1 SQVTM and CDR2 ANQGSEA. The CDR3 loop is CSGRTGPYEQYF. CDR3 coding DNA: TGCAGCGGCCGGACAGGGCCCTACGAGCAGTACTTC.

This clonotype was counted a few times. The chain is built from TRBV28 and TRBJ2-5; TRBD2 matches 12 bases. The CDR3 sequence is 15 residues long. Germline CDR1 MDHEN, CDR2 SYDVKM. The ends lost 6 bases at V and 7 bases at J; junction bases unmatched: 9. The CDR3 protein is CASRERGTSGRTQYF. The CDR3 DNA reads TGTGCCAGCAGAGAGAGGGGGACTAGCGGGCGGACCCAGTACTTC.

The rearrangement links TRBV10-2 to TRBJ2-3, with D possibly matching TRBD2 (6 bases). V lost 0 bases and J lost 6, with 19 bases in between. This CDR3 is built from 17 residues. In germline, CDR1 is WSHSY, CDR2 SAAADI. The CDR3 coding sequence is TGCGCCAGCAGTGAGTCTTCTAGACTAGTGTTCACCGATACGCAGTATTTT. Its protein product is CASSESSRLVFTDTQYF.

This clonotype was observed at least ten times. V is TRBV28 and J is TRBJ1-1, with 8 bases fitting TRBD1. Losses at the gene ends were 3 bases for V and 5 bases for J; bases not matched to a gene: 11. CDR1 and CDR2 from the germline V gene are MDHEN and SYDVKM. The CDR3 consists of 16 residues. The CDR3 reads CASSFTFTGGKTEAFF. The CDR3 region has the DNA TGTGCCAGCAGTTTTACTTTCACAGGGGGTAAGACTGAAGCTTTCTTT. Filled out from reference TRBV28 and TRBJ1-1, the complete variable domain reads DVKVTQSSRYLVKRTGEKVFLECVQDMDHENMFWYRQDPGLGLRLIYFSYDVKMKEKGDIPEGYSVSREKKERFSLILESASTNQTSMYLCASSFTFTGGKTEAFFGQGTRLTVV.

This clonotype was detected many times. This chain joins TRBV28 and TRBJ2-3; D uncertain. The CDR3 has 14 residues. Looked up from germline, CDR1 is MDHEN and CDR2 is SYDVKM. The germline V and J ends were trimmed by 5 bases and 0 bases, with 9 bases remaining between them. The CDR3 coding sequence is TGTGCCAGCAGTGAGACAATGAGCACAGATACGCAGTATTTT. It is translated as CASSETMSTDTQYF.

This clonotype was counted at least ten times. CDR3: CASSSGQYEQYF. CDR3 DNA sequence: TGTGCCAGCAGCTCGGGACAGTACGAGCAGTACTTC. The chain carries TRBV5-5 and TRBJ2-7; 7 bases line up with TRBD1. Germline lookup yields CDR1 SGHKS and CDR2 YYEKEE (reference sequence). The length of the CDR3 is 12 residues. Trimming removed 3 bases from V and 4 bases from J; junction bases left unmatched: 1.

This sequence joins TRBV5-1 and TRBJ2-5; 8 bases match TRBD1. The CDR3 is made up of 14 amino acids. V shed 3 bases, J shed 6 bases, and the junction held 7 bases outside the gene matches. The germline CDR1 and CDR2 sequences are SGHRS and YFSETQ. The CDR3 DNA sequence: TGCGCCAGCAGCTACGACAGGGGTGGACAGACCCAGTACTTC. It is translated as CASSYDRGGQTQYF.

The chain is built from TRBV6-5 and TRBJ2-7; no firm D call. The germline V gene encodes CDR1 MNHEY and CDR2 SVGAGI. V dropped 2 bases and J dropped 3 bases, with 14 bases sitting between them. The CDR3 totals 15 residues. CDR3 region: CASSYGLDPNYEQYF. DNA for the CDR3: TGTGCCAGCAGTTACGGGCTAGATCCTAACTACGAGCAGTACTTC.

This clonotype was counted a few times. CDR3 residues: CASTSSGHSWSDEQYF. The CDR3 nucleotides are TGTGCCAGCACCTCATCGGGACATTCTTGGTCGGACGAGCAGTACTTC. V usage is TRBV12-3 or TRBV12-4 and J usage is TRBJ2-7; D may be TRBD1 (6 bases). V lost 7 bases and J lost 5, with 24 bases in between. The CDR3 runs 16 residues.

This clonotype was observed many times. The chain has TRBV7-3 and TRBJ2-1; 10 bases agree with TRBD1. V shed 5 bases, J shed 10 bases, and the junction held 2 bases outside the gene matches. This CDR3 is built from 12 residues. Germline CDR1 SGHTA, CDR2 FQGTGA. The CDR3 nucleotides read TGTGCCAGCAGCCCGGACAGGGGGGAGCAGTTCTTC. This sequence encodes CASSPDRGEQFF.

In its sample, this clonotype was seen a few times. The chain combines TRBV2 with TRBJ2-2; 7 nucleotides agree with TRBD2. Germline CDR1 and CDR2: SNHLY and FYNNEI. The CDR3 contains 15 residues. The junction had 5 bases not matched to a gene; V was cut back by 0 bases and J by 7 bases. This CDR3 is CASSEAAGAVGELFF. CDR3 nucleotide sequence: TGTGCCAGCAGTGAAGCGGCGGGAGCAGTCGGGGAGCTGTTTTTT.

In this sample, this clonotype turned up many times. The V and J genes are TRBV29-1 and TRBJ2-1; 8 bases align to TRBD2. Trimming at V came to 1 base and at J to 8 bases, leaving 4 bases not matched to a gene. The germline V gene has CDR1 SQVTM and CDR2 ANQGSEA. The CDR3 covers 13 residues. The CDR3 is CSVEVPGGDEQFF. The CDR3 DNA is TGCAGCGTTGAAGTTCCGGGGGGGGATGAGCAGTTCTTC.

The V and J genes are TRBV20-1 and TRBJ2-3; 7 bases are shared with TRBD2. V trimming: 5 bases; J trimming: 0 bases; junction bases outside the gene matches: 11. Germline loops: CDR1 DFQATT, CDR2 SNEGSKA (reference sequence). CDR3 size: 16 residues. The CDR3 reads CSASMIAGDSTDTQYF. CDR3 sequence (DNA): TGCAGTGCTTCTATGATCGCGGGGGATAGCACAGATACGCAGTATTTT.

This clonotype was counted many times. The V and J genes are TRBV19 and TRBJ2-7; tentative D call: TRBD1 (6 bases). In germline, CDR1 is LNHDA, CDR2 SQIVND (reference sequence). V lost 0 bases, J lost 3 bases, and 15 bases lay in between. The CDR3 loop spans 16 amino acids. The CDR3 spells CASSIDAAGVFYEQYF. DNA for the CDR3: TGTGCCAGTAGTATAGACGCGGCAGGGGTTTTCTACGAGCAGTACTTC.

The gene calls are TRBV21-1 and TRBJ2-7. TRBV21-1 is given as a pseudogene. The CDR3 has 12 amino acids. The CDR3 DNA follows: TGTGCCAGCAGCAAAGAGCACCTCGAGCAGTACTTC. Its protein is CASSKEHLEQYF.

A note on this clonotype: This likely comes from a read error, as the CDR3 has no conserved phenylalanine or tryptophan at its end. It is unclear where the CDR3 begins or ends on the DNA, so no DNA is shown, and the CDR3 is as TCRdb lists it. The genes are TRBV28 and TRBJ2-7; TRBD1 reflects the table's D call only, with no check against the DNA. The CDR3 extends over 12 residues, inclusive of both ends. Germline CDR1 and CDR2: MDHEN and SYDVKM. CDR3 amino acids: CASSSADRPQAY.

This clonotype was seen repeatedly, ten times or more. J is TRBJ2-4 and V is TRBV20-1; D may be TRBD1 (5 bases). This CDR3 is built from 16 residues. Deletions cut 4 bases from V and 0 bases from J, with 16 bases between. Per the germline V gene, CDR1 is DFQATT and CDR2 is SNEGSKA (reference sequence). CDR3 region: CSAIRQSSGAKNIQYF. The CDR3, as DNA: TGCAGTGCTATAAGACAGTCCTCGGGAGCCAAAAACATTCAGTACTTC.

The genes are TRBV10-1 and TRBJ2-7, with a possible D match to TRBD1 (5 bases). Germline assignment: CDR1 WNHNN and CDR2 SYGVQD (reference sequence). The germline V and J ends were trimmed by 3 bases and 6 bases, with 9 bases remaining between them. This CDR3 is built from 12 residues. For the CDR3, the DNA is TGCGCCAGCAGTGACAGGGTGGGCGAGCAGTACTTC. It is translated as CASSDRVGEQYF.

In its sample, this clonotype was seen a few times. This rearrangement joins TRBV20-1 to TRBJ2-1, with a possible D match to TRBD1 (6 bases). Germline V gene sequence: CDR1 DFQATT, CDR2 SNEGSKA (reference sequence). Trimming left V 7 bases short and J 9 bases short, with 19 bases between. The CDR3 runs to 13 residues. CDR3 loop: CSVGANRHLEQFF. The CDR3 DNA reads as TGCAGTGTGGGGGCTAATCGCCATCTTGAGCAGTTCTTC.

The chain links TRBV6-5 to TRBJ1-2; D remains unclear. Germline CDR1 and CDR2: MNHEY and SVGAGI. The CDR3 runs 14 residues. Trimming left V 2 bases short and J 5 bases short, with 12 bases between. This chain's CDR3 is CASSYGLEGYGYTF. The CDR3 DNA reads as TGTGCCAGCAGTTACGGCTTGGAAGGGTATGGCTACACCTTC.